The subject of this entry is one T cell receptor beta chain. Its antigen specificity is not known. Per-nucleotide qualities are absent, and no much larger clonotype sits a single base away. The data belong to a study of blood T cell repertoires in COVID-19 (dated by TCRdb to the early 2020s). About the investigation overall: Samples from collaborators originated in the United States, Italy and Spain and spanned both the acute and convalescent phases of COVID-19. The prospective study material was composed of cDNA or gDNA derived from T cells, B-cell-depleted T cells, or PBMCs. Subjects who had been exposed to COVID-19, were actively infected with it, or had recovered from it provided the deeply sampled blood TCRbeta repertoires that made up the dataset. A freely available public database, intended as a resource for researchers studying the immune response to SARS-CoV-2, is where the repertoires were released. The samples were drawn from two sources: the first 160 participants of the ongoing ImmuneRACE study, and over 950 subjects contributed by 6 global collaborators. Nearly every sample came with metadata listing a de-identified subject ID, COVID-19 status, age in years and sex. HLA class I and class II types, where available, came from metadata supplied by the sample provider rather than from assay-based typing.

The germline V end is reduced by 2 bases and the J end by 2 bases; junction bases left unmatched: 5. CDR1 and CDR2, per the germline V gene (reference sequence), are LGHDT and YNNKEL. The CDR3 runs 15 amino acids, cysteine and phenylalanine included. The only DNA kept is the CDR3, 45 bases in frame from the first base. Summary of the overall study and its limitations: The amount of clinical and demographic metadata varied by source and participant and was provided uncurated.

TCRbeta CDR3 regions were amplified from genomic DNA using the immunoSEQ Assay, a bias-controlled multiplex PCR. The authors processed their data as follows. Nucleated cell counts per sample were estimated from amplification of reference gene primers within the assay. Sequence reads were collapsed and filtered to measure the absolute abundance of every unique TCRbeta CDR3 rearrangement. For each sample, productive Simpson clonality was calculated as the square root of Simpson's diversity index over productive rearrangements. Imported from immuneACCESS, the table was reduced by TCRdb to in-frame sequences with V and J called. These copies leave out some clones; in studies compared against another copy, an unresolved V gene accounts for under half, and the cause of the remainder is not known. V, J and clone size are those of that table, while D and trimming were read from the DNA. For this sample there are around 72,000 clones; roughly 81% appear just once. Of the sample, approximately 22% falls within the top ten clones.

Whole blood was collected in K2EDTA tubes by collaborating institutions according to the institutions' own protocols. For TCRbeta analysis, collaborator samples were shipped as frozen whole blood, as isolated PBMCs, or as DNA extracted from either sample type. The TCR originated in a woman between 65 and 79 years old with acute or convalescent COVID-19. The rearranged segments are TRBV3-1 (or the pseudogene TRBV3-2) and TRBJ1-1, and TRBD1 matches 7 of the central bases. Specimen: peripheral blood. The nucleotide sequence is given as TGTGCCAGCAGCCAACCGGGACAGCTCAACACTGAAGCTTTCTTT. Translated, it reads CASSQPGQLNTEAFF.